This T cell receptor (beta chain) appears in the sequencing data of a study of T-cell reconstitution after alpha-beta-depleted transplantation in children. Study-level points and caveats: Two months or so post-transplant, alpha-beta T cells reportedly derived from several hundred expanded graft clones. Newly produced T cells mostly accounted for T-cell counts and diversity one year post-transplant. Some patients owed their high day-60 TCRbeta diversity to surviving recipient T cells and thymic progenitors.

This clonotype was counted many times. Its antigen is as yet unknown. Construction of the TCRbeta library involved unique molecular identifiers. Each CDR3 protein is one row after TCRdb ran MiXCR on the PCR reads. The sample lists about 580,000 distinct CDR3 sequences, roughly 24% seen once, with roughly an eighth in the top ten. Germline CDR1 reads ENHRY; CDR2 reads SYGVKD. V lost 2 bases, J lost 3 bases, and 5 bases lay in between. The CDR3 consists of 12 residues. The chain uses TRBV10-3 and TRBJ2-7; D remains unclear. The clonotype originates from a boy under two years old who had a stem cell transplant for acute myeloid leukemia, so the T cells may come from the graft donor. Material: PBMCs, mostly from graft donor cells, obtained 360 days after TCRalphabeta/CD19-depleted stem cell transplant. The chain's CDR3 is CAISEPHYEQYF. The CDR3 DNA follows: TGTGCCATCAGTGAGCCTCACTACGAGCAGTACTTC.